Shown below are 14 T cell receptor beta chains from a single sample sequenced in a study of shared clonotypes between healthy human individuals. Sequenced by immunoSEQ multiplex PCR; TCRdb stores in-frame clones only, minus some. The table lists 1,500,000 or so clones, 98% to 99% of them singletons. Sequenced input: naive CD4+ T cells sorted from blood. Described subset: CD45RA+ positively selected. These receptors came from a young man in good health.

The chain is built from TRBV7-3 and TRBJ2-2, with D hard to call. The CDR3 contains 14 residues. Germline CDR1 reads SGHTA; CDR2 reads FQGTGA. Trimming removed 4 bases from V and 3 bases from J, with 9 bases in between. CDR3 bases: TGTGCCAGCAGCTCAGAAACATACACCGGGGAGCTGTTTTTT. Its protein is CASSSETYTGELFF. Complete variable domain (other parts from reference TRBV7-3 and TRBJ2-2): GAGVSQTPSNKVTEKGKYVELRCDPISGHTALYWYRQSLGQGPEFLIYFQGTGAADDSGLPNDRFFAVRPEGSVSTLKIQRTERGDSAVYLCASSSETYTGELFFGEGSRLTVL.

The chain recombines TRBV29-1 with TRBJ1-4, with 9 bases that match TRBD1. CDR1 and CDR2 (germline): SQVTM, ANQGSEA. There are 14 residues in the CDR3. Losses at the gene ends were 6 bases for V and 8 bases for J; bases not matched to a gene: 10. The CDR3 region has the DNA TGCAGCGTCGCACAGGGGGCGCCCGGCGAAAAACTGTTTTTT. Its translation is CSVAQGAPGEKLFF.

This sequence joins TRBV11-2 and TRBJ1-3, with D possibly TRBD1 on 5 matching bases. CDR3 length: 13 amino acids. In germline, CDR1 is SGHAT, CDR2 FQNNGV. Trimming removed 10 bases from V and 0 bases from J, with 10 bases in between. The CDR3 is CATRESSGNTIYF. In DNA form, the CDR3 reads TGTGCCACCAGGGAGAGCTCTGGAAACACCATATATTTT.

The gene calls are TRBV5-1 and TRBJ2-1; TRBD1 might be the D (5 bases). Germline V gives CDR1 SGHRS, CDR2 YFSETQ. Trimming took 0 bases from V and 2 from J, leaving 12 bases between them. This CDR3 contains 16 residues. The CDR3 DNA follows: TGCGCCAGCAGCTTGGAAGGGGCGTTCCCCTACAATGAGCAGTTCTTC. This gives the protein CASSLEGAFPYNEQFF.

V gene TRBV28 combines with J gene TRBJ2-1, with 9 bases lining up with TRBD2. The CDR3 is 15 amino acids. Unmatched junction bases numbered 12, after V lost 5 bases and J lost 10 bases. The germline V gene encodes CDR1 MDHEN and CDR2 SYDVKM. CDR3 protein: CASSPLPGSGGEQFF. The CDR3 DNA sequence: TGTGCCAGCAGTCCTCTACCGGGAAGCGGGGGGGAGCAGTTCTTC. Based on the CDR3 plus reference TRBV28 and TRBJ2-1, the full variable domain is DVKVTQSSRYLVKRTGEKVFLECVQDMDHENMFWYRQDPGLGLRLIYFSYDVKMKEKGDIPEGYSVSREKKERFSLILESASTNQTSMYLCASSPLPGSGGEQFFGPGTRLTVL.

With respect to this clone: This sample includes further DNA sequences coding for the same CDR3. The chain combines TRBV14 with TRBJ2-6; D remains unclear. V was trimmed by 1 base and J by 1 base, leaving 2 bases between them. The CDR3 runs 14 residues. CDR1 and CDR2 from the germline V gene are SGHDN and FVKESK. The CDR3 DNA follows: TGTGCCAGCAGCCAAGTATCTGGGGCCAACGTCCTGACTTTC. This encodes CASSQVSGANVLTF.

The V call is TRBV7-9, the J call TRBJ1-2; possible D gene TRBD1, 5 bases. CDR1 is SEHNR, CDR2 FQNEAQ, per germline (reference sequence). With 1 base removed from V and 8 bases from J, the gap between germline ends came to 11 bases. The CDR3 covers 13 residues. In DNA form, the CDR3 reads TGTGCCAGCAGCTTAGTGGGGCAGCTCGGCTACACCTTC. Translation: CASSLVGQLGYTF.

This sequence joins TRBV29-1 and TRBJ1-2; possible D gene TRBD1, 5 bases. Germline V CDR1 and CDR2: SQVTM, ANQGSEA. The CDR3 loop spans 14 amino acids. The V end lost 6 bases, the J end lost 8 bases, and 22 bases lay between the germline ends. The CDR3: CSVTPREGSRGYTF. DNA of the CDR3: TGCAGCGTGACGCCCCGAGAGGGGTCTCGGGGCTACACCTTC.

The V and J genes are TRBV14 and TRBJ2-7; TRBD1 matches at 9 bases. The CDR3 length is 14 residues. The J segment lost 6 bases and the V segment lost 3 bases, leaving 6 bases of the junction unmatched. Germline assignment: CDR1 SGHDN and CDR2 FVKESK. The CDR3 sequence: CASSQGQGGSEQYF. CDR3 nucleotides: TGTGCCAGCAGCCAGGGACAGGGTGGATCCGAGCAGTACTTC. The full variable domain, in which reference TRBV14 and TRBJ2-7 provide the parts outside the CDR3, is EAGVTQFPSHSVIEKGQTVTLRCDPISGHDNLYWYRRVMGKEIKFLLHFVKESKQDESGMPNNRFLAERTGGTYSTLKVQPAELEDSGVYFCASSQGQGGSEQYFGPGTRLTVT.

The chain uses TRBV19 and TRBJ2-1; 7 bases line up with TRBD1. Germline trimming cut 5 bases from V and 7 bases from J; bases unmatched to any gene: 8. Germline lookup yields CDR1 LNHDA and CDR2 SQIVND (reference sequence). CDR3 length: 14 amino acids. The CDR3 DNA sequence: TGTGCCAGTAGTTACCGGACAGGAGTGAATGAGCAGTTCTTC. It codes for CASSYRTGVNEQFF.

J is TRBJ2-5 and V is TRBV11-3; 11 positions match TRBD2. CDR3 length: 15 amino acids. CDR1 and CDR2 from the germline V gene are SGHNT and YENEEA. The J segment lost 5 bases and the V segment lost 5 bases, leaving 7 bases of the junction unmatched. CDR3 residues: CASSQSSGRRETQYF. As DNA, the CDR3 is TGTGCCAGCAGCCAATCTAGCGGGAGGCGGGAGACCCAGTACTTC.

V usage is TRBV9 and J usage is TRBJ2-3; 8 bases map to TRBD2. V dropped 0 bases and J dropped 4; count of bases not matched to a gene: 13. The germline gives CDR1 SGDLS, CDR2 YYNGEE. The CDR3 extends over 18 amino acids. This CDR3 reads CASSVATGAGVSADTQYF. The CDR3 DNA sequence: TGTGCCAGCAGCGTAGCTACGGGAGCGGGAGTAAGCGCAGATACGCAGTATTTT.

The chain carries TRBV29-1 and TRBJ2-1, with 8 bases fitting TRBD2. Germline lookup yields CDR1 SQVTM and CDR2 ANQGSEA. CDR3 size: 13 residues. Germline trimming cut 5 bases from V and 6 bases from J; bases unmatched to any gene: 6. CDR3 nucleotide sequence: TGCAGCGTTTCGGGAGGGTCGGGCAATGAGCAGTTCTTC. Its protein product is CSVSGGSGNEQFF.

This clone showed up just once. The chain carries TRBV5-1 and TRBJ2-5; TRBD2 is a possible D gene (5 bases). The CDR3 sequence is 14 residues long. The germline V gene has CDR1 SGHRS and CDR2 YFSETQ. Deletions cut 4 bases from V and 7 bases from J, with 17 bases between. CDR3 DNA: TGCGCCAGCAGCCACGACGTAGATGAGGGGACCCAGTACTTC. Encoded protein: CASSHDVDEGTQYF.